This T cell receptor (beta chain) was captured by sequencing in a study of T-cell reconstitution after alpha-beta-depleted transplantation in children. This clonotype occurred many times. Its target is unknown. Germline CDR1 reads SQVTM; CDR2 reads ANQGSEA. The CDR3 is 14 residues long. Trimming cost V 4 bases and J 5 bases; bases outside gene matches: 9. General study findings and limits: T-cell numbers and diversity one year post-transplant derived largely from freshly generated T cells.

Unique molecular identifiers were incorporated when the TCRbeta library was constructed. TCRdb reprocessed the PCR reads via MiXCR and lists one record per CDR3 protein. The sample carries a few hundred thousand distinct CDR3 sequences, roughly a quarter recorded once. The receptor's source is a female patient younger than 10 who had a stem cell transplant for congenital amegakaryocytic thrombocytopenia, so the T cells may come from the graft donor. V usage is TRBV29-1 and J usage is TRBJ2-3; 7 positions match TRBD2. Source: PBMCs, mostly from graft donor cells, taken 360 days after TCRalphabeta/CD19-depleted stem cell transplant. The CDR3 bases are TGCAGCGTTGCCCCAGCGGGGAGGTTAGATACGCAGTATTTT. It encodes CSVAPAGRLDTQYF.